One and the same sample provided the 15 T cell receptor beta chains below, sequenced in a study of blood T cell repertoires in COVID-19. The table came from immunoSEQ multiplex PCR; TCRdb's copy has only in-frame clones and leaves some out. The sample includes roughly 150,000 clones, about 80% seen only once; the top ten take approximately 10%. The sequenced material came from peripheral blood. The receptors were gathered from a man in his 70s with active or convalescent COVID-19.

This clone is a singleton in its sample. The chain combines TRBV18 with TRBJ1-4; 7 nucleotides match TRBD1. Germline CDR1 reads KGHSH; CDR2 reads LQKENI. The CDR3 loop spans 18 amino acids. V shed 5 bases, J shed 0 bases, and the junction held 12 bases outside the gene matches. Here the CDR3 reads CASSETSGQTATNEKLFF. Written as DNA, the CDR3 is TGTGCCAGCTCAGAAACCTCGGGACAGACTGCAACTAATGAAAAACTGTTTTTT.

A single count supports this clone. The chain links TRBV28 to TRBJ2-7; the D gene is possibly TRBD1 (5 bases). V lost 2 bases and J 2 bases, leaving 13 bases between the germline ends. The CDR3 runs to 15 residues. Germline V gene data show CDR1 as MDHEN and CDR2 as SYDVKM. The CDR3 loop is CASSLPQGGPYEQYF. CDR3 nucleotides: TGTGCCAGCAGTTTACCGCAGGGCGGCCCCTACGAGCAGTACTTC.

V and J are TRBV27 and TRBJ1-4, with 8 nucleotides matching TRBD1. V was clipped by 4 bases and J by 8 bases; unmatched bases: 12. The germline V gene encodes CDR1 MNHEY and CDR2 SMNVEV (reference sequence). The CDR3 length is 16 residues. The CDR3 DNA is TGTGCCAGCAGTTCCCGGGACAGGTCCGCCCGGGAAAAACTGTTTTTT. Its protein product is CASSSRDRSAREKLFF.

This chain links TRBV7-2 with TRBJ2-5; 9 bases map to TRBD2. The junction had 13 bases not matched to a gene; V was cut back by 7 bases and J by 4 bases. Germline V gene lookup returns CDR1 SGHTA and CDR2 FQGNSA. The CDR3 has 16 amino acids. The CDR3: CASIPRSGRNGETQYF. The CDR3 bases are TGTGCCAGCATCCCTCGGAGCGGGAGGAACGGAGAGACCCAGTACTTC.

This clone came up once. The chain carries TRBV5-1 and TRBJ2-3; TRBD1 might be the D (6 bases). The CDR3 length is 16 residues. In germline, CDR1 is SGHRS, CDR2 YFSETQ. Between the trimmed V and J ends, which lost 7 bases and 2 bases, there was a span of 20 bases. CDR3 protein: CASRLNDRRNTDTQYF. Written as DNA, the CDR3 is TGCGCCAGCCGCCTGAACGACAGGAGGAACACAGATACGCAGTATTTT. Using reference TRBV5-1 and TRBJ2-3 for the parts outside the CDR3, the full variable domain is KAGVTQTPRYLIKTRGQQVTLSCSPISGHRSVSWYQQTPGQGLQFLFEYFSETQRNKGNFPGRFSGRQFSNSRSEMNVSTLELGDSALYLCASRLNDRRNTDTQYFGPGTRLTVL.

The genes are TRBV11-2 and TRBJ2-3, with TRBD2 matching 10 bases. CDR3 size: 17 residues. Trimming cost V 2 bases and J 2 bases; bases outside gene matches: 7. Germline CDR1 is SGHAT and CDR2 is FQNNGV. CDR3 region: CASSLLRTSGYTDTQYF. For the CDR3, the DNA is TGTGCCAGCAGCTTATTGAGGACTAGCGGATACACAGATACGCAGTATTTT.

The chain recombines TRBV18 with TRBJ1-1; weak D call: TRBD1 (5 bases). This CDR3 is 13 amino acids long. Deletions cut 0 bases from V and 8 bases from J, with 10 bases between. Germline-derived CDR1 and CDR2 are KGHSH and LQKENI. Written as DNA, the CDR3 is TGTGCCAGCTCACCACCCCGACAGACCGAAGCTTTCTTT. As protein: CASSPPRQTEAFF.

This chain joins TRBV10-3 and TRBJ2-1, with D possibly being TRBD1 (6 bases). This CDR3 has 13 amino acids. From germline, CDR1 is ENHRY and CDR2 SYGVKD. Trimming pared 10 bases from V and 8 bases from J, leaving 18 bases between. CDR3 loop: CATTPGANDEQFF. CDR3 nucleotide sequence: TGTGCCACCACGCCAGGGGCAAACGATGAGCAGTTCTTC.

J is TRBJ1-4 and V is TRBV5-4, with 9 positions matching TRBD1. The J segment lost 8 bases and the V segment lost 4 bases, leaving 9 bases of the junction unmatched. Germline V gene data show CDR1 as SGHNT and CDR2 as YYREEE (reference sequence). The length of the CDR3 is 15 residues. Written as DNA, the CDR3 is TGTGCCAGCAGCCGACCCGGGACAGGGAACGAAAAACTGTTTTTT. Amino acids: CASSRPGTGNEKLFF. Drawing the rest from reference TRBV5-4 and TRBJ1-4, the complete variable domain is ETGVTQSPTHLIKTRGQQVTLRCSSQSGHNTVSWYQQALGQGPQFIFQYYREEENGRGNFPPRFSGLQFPNYSSELNVNALELDDSALYLCASSRPGTGNEKLFFGSGTQLSVL.

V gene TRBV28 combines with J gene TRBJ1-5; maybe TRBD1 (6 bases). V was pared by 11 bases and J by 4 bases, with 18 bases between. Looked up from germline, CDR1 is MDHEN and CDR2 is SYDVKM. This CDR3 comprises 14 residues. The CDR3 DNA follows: TGTGCCGCCCTGGGGGGGGCGCCGAATCAGCCCCAGCATTTT. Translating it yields CAALGGAPNQPQHF.

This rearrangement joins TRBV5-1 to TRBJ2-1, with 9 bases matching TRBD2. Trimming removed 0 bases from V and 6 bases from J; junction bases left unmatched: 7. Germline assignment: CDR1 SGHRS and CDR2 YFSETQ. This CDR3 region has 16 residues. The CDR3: CASSLGPRGGGNEQFF. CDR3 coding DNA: TGCGCCAGCAGCTTGGGCCCGCGGGGGGGCGGCAATGAGCAGTTCTTC.

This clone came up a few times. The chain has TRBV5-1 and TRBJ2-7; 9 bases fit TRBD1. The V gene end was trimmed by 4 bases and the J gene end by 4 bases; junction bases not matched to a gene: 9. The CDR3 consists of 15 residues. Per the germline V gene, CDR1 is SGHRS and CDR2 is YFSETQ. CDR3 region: CASSAHPDRGYEQYF. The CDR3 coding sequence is TGCGCCAGCAGCGCACACCCGGACAGGGGTTACGAGCAGTACTTC.

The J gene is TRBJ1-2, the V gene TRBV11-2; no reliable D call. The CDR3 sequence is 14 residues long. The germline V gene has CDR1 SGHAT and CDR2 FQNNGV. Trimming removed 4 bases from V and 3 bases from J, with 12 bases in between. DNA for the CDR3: TGTGCCAGCAGCTCCCCTGGCGGATACTATGGCTACACCTTC. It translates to CASSSPGGYYGYTF. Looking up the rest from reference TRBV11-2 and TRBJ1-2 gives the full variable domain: EAGVAQSPRYKIIEKRQSVAFWCNPISGHATLYWYQQILGQGPKLLIQFQNNGVVDDSQLPKDRFSAERLKGVDSTLKIQPAKLEDSAVYLCASSSPGGYYGYTFGSGTRLTVV.

The CDR3 is CASSLVGALNEQFF. The CDR3 coding sequence is TGTGCCAGCAGCTTAGTAGGGGCGCTTAATGAGCAGTTCTTC. This chain links TRBV7-8 with TRBJ2-1, with D possibly TRBD1 on 5 matching bases. CDR1 SGHVS and CDR2 FQNEAQ come from the germline V gene. The CDR3 extends over 14 amino acids. Trimming stripped 1 base from V and 7 bases from J, with 11 bases between.

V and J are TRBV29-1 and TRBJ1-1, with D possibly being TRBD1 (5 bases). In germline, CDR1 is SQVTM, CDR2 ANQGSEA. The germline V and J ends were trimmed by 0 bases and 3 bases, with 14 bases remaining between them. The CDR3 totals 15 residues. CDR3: CSVEDGGGWDTEAFF. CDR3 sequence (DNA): TGCAGCGTTGAAGATGGGGGGGGTTGGGACACTGAAGCTTTCTTT.